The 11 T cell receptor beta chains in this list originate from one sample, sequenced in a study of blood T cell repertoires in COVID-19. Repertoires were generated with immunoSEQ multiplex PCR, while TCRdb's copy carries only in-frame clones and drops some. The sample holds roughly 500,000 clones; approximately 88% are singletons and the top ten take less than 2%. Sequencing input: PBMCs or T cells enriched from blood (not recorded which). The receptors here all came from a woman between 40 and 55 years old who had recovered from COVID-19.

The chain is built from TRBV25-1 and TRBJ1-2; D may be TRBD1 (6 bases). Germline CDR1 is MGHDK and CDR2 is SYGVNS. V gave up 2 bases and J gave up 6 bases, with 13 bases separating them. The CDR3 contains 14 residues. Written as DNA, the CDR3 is TGTGCCAGCAGTGAACCACAGGGTCGGAATGGCTACACCTTC. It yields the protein CASSEPQGRNGYTF.

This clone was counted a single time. CDR3 in amino acids: CASSPRTSNYGYTF. DNA of the CDR3: TGTGCCAGCAGCCCTAGAACTTCTAACTATGGCTACACCTTC. The rearrangement uses TRBV11-3 and TRBJ1-2, with no clear D. Deletions cut 5 bases from V and 0 bases from J, with 10 bases between. Germline-derived CDR1 and CDR2 are SGHNT and YENEEA. The CDR3 has 14 residues. Combining the CDR3 with reference TRBV11-3 and TRBJ1-2 gives the whole variable domain EAGVVQSPRYKIIEKKQPVAFWCNPISGHNTLYWYLQNLGQGPELLIRYENEEAVDDSQLPKDRFSAERLKGVDSTLKIQPAELGDSAVYLCASSPRTSNYGYTFGSGTRLTVV.

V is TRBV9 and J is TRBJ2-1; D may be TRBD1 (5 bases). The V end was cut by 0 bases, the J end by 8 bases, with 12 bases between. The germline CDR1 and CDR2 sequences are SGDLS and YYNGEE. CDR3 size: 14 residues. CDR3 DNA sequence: TGTGCCAGCAGCGTAGGGCAGGGTACCTATGAGCAGTTCTTC. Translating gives CASSVGQGTYEQFF. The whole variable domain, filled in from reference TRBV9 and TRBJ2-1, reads DSGVTQTPKHLITATGQRVTLRCSPRSGDLSVYWYQQSLDQGLQFLIQYYNGEERAKGNILERFSAQQFPDLHSELNLSSLELGDSALYFCASSVGQGTYEQFFGPGTRLTVL.

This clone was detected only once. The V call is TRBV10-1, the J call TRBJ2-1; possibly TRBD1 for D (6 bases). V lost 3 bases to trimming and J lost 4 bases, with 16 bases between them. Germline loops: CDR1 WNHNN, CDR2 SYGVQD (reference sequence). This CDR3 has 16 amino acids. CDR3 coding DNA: TGCGCCAGCAGTGAAATATCGGACAGTTTTTACAATGAGCAGTTCTTC. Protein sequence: CASSEISDSFYNEQFF.

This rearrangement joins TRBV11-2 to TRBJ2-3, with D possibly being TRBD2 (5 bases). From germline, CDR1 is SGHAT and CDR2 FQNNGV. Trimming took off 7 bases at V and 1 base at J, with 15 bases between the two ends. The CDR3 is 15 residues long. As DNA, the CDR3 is TGTGCCAGCAACTTGGCCGGACTCCGCACAGATACGCAGTATTTT. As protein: CASNLAGLRTDTQYF.

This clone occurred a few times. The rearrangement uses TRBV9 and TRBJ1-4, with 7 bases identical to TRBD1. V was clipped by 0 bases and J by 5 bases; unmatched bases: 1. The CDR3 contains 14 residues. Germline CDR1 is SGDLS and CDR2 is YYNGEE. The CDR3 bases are TGTGCCAGCAGCGTAGCGACAGGGAATGAAAAACTGTTTTTT. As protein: CASSVATGNEKLFF.

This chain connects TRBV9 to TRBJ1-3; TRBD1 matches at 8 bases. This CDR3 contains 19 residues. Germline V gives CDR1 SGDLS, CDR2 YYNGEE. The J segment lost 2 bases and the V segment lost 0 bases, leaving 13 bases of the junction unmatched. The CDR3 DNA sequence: TGTGCCAGCAGCGTAGCGACAGGGGCGTTTAAGGGTACTGGAAACACCATATATTTT. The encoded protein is CASSVATGAFKGTGNTIYF.

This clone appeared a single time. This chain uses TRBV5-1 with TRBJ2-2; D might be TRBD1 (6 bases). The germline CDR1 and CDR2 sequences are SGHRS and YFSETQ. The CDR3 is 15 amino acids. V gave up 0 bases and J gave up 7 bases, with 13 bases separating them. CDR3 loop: CASSLGTAGIGELFF. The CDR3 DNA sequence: TGCGCCAGCAGCTTGGGGACAGCCGGGATCGGGGAGCTGTTTTTT. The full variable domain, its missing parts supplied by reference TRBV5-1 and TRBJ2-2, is KAGVTQTPRYLIKTRGQQVTLSCSPISGHRSVSWYQQTPGQGLQFLFEYFSETQRNKGNFPGRFSGRQFSNSRSEMNVSTLELGDSALYLCASSLGTAGIGELFFGEGSRLTVL.

The CDR3 region has the DNA TGTGCCAGCAGTGTAGAAGACAGGGGGCCCCTGTTTTTT. It yields the protein CASSVEDRGPLFF. The chain is built from TRBV6-4 and TRBJ2-2, with 10 positions matching TRBD1. The CDR3 consists of 13 residues. Germline trimming cut 4 bases from V and 14 bases from J; bases unmatched to any gene: 7. Germline V gene data show CDR1 as MRHNA and CDR2 as SNTAGT.

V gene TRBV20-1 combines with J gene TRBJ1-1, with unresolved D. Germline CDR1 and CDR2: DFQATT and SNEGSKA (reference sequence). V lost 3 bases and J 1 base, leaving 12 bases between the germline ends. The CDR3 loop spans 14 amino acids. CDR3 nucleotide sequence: TGCAGTGCTAGTCGGACGGGGAAGAACACTGAAGCTTTCTTT. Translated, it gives CSASRTGKNTEAFF.

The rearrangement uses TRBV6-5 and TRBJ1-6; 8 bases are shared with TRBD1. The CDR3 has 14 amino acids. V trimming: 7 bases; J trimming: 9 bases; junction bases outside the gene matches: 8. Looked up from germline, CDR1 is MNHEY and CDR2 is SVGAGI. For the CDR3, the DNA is TGTGCCAGCACAGGGGGCCCTCGGGGTTCACCCCTCCACTTT. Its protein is CASTGGPRGSPLHF.